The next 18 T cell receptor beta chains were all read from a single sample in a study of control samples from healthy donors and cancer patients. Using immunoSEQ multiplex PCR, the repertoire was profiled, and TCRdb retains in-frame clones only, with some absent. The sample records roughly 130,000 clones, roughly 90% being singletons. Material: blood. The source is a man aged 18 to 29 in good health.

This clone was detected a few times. Written as DNA, the CDR3 is TGTGCCAGCAGTTTAAACTGGGGTCCGGGAAACACCATATATTTT. Translated, it gives CASSLNWGPGNTIYF. This chain joins TRBV27 and TRBJ1-3, with D unresolved. There are 15 residues in the CDR3. The V end was cut by 2 bases, the J end by 4 bases, with 12 bases between. Germline CDR1 MNHEY, CDR2 SMNVEV (reference sequence).

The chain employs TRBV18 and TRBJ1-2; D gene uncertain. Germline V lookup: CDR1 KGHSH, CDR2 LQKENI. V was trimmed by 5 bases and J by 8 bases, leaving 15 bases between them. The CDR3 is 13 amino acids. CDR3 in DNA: TGTGCCAGCTCAGATGACCGTCGCAGCGGCTACACCTTC. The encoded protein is CASSDDRRSGYTF.

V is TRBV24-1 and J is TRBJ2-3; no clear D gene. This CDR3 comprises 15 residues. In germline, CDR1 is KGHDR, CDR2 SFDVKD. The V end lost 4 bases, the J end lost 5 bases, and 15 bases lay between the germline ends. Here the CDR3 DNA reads TGTGCCACCAGTGACCCCGGCTCCCCCGGAGATACGCAGTATTTT. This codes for CATSDPGSPGDTQYF.

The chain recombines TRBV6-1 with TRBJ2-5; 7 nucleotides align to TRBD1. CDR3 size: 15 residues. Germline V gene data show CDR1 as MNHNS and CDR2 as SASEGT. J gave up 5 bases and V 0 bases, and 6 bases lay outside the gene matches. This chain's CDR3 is CASSEAAGGGETQYF. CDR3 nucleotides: TGTGCCAGCAGTGAAGCGGCAGGGGGTGGTGAGACCCAGTACTTC.

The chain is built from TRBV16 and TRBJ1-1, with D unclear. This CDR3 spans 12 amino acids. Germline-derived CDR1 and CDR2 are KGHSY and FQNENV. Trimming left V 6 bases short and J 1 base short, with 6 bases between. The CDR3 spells CASRSPNTEAFF. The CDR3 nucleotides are TGTGCCAGCAGGTCCCCGAACACTGAAGCTTTCTTT. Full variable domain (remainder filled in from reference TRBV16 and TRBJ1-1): GEEVAQTPKHLVRGEGQKAKLYCAPIKGHSYVFWYQQVLKNEFKFLISFQNENVFDETGMPKERFSAKCLPNSPCSLEIQATKLEDSAVYFCASRSPNTEAFFGQGTRLTVV.

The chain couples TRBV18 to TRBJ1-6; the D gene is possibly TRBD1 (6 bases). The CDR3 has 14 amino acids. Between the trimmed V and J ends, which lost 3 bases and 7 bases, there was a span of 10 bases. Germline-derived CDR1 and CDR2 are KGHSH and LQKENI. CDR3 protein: CASSPGAMNSPLHF. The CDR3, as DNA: TGTGCCAGCTCACCGGGGGCAATGAATTCACCCCTCCACTTT.

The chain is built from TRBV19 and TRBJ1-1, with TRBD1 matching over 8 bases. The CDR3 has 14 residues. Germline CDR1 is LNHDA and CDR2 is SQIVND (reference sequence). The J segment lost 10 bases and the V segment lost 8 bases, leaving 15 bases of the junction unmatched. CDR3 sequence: CASEREAGGLGAFF. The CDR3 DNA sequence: TGTGCCAGTGAAAGGGAGGCAGGGGGCTTGGGAGCTTTCTTT.

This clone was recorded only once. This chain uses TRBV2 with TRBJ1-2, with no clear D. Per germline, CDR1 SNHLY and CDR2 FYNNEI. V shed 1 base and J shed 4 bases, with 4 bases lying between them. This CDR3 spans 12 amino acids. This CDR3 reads CASSEDAYGYTF. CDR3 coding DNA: TGTGCCAGCAGTGAAGATGCCTATGGCTACACCTTC.

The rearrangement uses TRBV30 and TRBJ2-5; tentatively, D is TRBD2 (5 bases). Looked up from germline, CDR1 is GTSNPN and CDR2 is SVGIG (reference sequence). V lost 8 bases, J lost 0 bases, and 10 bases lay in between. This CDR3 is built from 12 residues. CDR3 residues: CALAGNQETQYF. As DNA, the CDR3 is TGTGCCCTCGCCGGGAACCAAGAGACCCAGTACTTC.

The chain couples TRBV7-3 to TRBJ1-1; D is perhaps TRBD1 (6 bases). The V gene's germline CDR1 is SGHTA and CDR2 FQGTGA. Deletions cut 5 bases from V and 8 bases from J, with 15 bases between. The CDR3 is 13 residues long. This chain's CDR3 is CASSLRGGKEAFF. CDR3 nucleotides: TGTGCCAGCAGCCTGAGGGGGGGAAAGGAAGCTTTCTTT.

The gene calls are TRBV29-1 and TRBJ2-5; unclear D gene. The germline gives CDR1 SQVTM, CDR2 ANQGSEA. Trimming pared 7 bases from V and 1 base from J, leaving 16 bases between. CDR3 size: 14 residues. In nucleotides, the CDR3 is TGCAGCGCTGCCGTCACAGCTACCCAAGAGACCCAGTACTTC. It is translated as CSAAVTATQETQYF.

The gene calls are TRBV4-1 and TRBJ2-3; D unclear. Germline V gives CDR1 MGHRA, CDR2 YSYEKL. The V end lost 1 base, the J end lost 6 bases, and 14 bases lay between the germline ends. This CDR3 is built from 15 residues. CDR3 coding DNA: TGCGCCAGCAGCCAAGTCCGGGCCCCGCAGGATACGCAGTATTTT. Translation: CASSQVRAPQDTQYF.

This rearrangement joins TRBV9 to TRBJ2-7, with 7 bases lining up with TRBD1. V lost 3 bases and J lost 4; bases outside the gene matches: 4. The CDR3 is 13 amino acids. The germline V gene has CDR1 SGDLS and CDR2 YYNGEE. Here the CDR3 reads CASSGGGAYEQYF. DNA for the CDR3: TGTGCCAGCAGCGGAGGGGGCGCATACGAGCAGTACTTC.

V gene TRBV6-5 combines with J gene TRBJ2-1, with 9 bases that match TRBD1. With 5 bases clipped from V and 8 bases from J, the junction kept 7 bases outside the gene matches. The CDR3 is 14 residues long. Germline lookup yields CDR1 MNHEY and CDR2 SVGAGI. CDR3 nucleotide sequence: TGTGCCAGCAGTCGGACAGGGGAAGGCCATGAGCAGTTCTTC. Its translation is CASSRTGEGHEQFF.

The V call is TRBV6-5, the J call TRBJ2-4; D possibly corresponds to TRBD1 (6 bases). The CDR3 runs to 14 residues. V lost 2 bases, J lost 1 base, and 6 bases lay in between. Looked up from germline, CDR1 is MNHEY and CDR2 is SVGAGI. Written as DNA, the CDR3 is TGTGCCAGCAGTTACACAGGGGCCAAAAACATTCAGTACTTC. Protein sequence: CASSYTGAKNIQYF.

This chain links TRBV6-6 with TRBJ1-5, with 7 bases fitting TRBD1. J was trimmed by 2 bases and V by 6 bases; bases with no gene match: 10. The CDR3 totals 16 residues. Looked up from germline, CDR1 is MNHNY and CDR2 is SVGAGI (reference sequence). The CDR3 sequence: CASSPVGGWGNQPQHF. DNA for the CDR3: TGTGCCAGCAGCCCAGTAGGGGGCTGGGGCAATCAGCCCCAGCATTTT.

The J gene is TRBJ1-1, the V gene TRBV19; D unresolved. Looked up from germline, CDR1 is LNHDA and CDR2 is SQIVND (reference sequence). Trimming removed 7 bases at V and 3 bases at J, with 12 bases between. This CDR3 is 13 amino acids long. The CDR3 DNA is TGTGCCAGTAACCGCGGCTGGTACACTGAAGCTTTCTTT. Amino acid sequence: CASNRGWYTEAFF.

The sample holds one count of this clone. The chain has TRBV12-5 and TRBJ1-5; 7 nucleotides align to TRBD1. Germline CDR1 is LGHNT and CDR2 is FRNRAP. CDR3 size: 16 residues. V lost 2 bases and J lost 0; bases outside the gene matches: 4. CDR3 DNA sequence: TGTGCTAGTGGTTTGCGACAGGGAGTTAGCAATCAGCCCCAGCATTTT. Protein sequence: CASGLRQGVSNQPQHF.